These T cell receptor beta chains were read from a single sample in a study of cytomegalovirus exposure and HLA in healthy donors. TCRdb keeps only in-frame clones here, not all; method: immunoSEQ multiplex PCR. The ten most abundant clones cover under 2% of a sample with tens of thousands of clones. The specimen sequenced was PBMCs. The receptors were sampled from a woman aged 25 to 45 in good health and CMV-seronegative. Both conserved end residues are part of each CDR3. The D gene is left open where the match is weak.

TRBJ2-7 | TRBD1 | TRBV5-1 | CASRHLDRGGLILSNVSYEQYF | TGCGCCAGCAGACATCTGGACAGGGGTGGTTTAATTCTGTCAAACGTCTCCTACGAGCAGTACTTC
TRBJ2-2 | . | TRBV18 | CASSGIQVDTGELFF | TGTGCCAGCTCCGGGATCCAGGTGGACACCGGGGAGCTGTTTTTT
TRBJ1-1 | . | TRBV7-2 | CASSPGGAGSPEAFF | TGTGCCAGCAGCCCAGGAGGGGCAGGTTCCCCTGAAGCTTTCTTT
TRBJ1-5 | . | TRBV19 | CASSAMGSTGIFYSNQPQHF | TGTGCCAGTAGTGCAATGGGCTCGACAGGAATCTTCTATAGCAATCAGCCCCAGCATTTT
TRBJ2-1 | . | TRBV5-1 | CASSLPTESSYNEQFF | TGCGCCAGCAGCTTGCCGACGGAGAGCTCCTACAATGAGCAGTTCTTC
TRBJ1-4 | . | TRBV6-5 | CASSYGRKNEKLFF | TGTGCCAGCAGTTACGGGAGGAAAAATGAAAAACTGTTTTTT
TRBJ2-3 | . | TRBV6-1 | CASSEGGVVDTQYF | TGTGCCAGCAGTGAGGGGGGAGTAGTGGATACGCAGTATTTT
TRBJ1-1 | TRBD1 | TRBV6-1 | CASSEPNSRDRGTYTEAFF | TGTGCCAGCAGTGAACCTAATAGCCGGGACAGGGGAACGTACACTGAAGCTTTCTTT
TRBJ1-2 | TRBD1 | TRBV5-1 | CASSPGQNYGYTF | TGCGCCAGCAGCCCGGGACAGAACTATGGCTACACCTTC
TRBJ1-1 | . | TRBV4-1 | CASSQPRGGEREAFF | TGCGCCAGCAGCCAACCAAGGGGGGGGGAGCGTGAAGCTTTCTTT
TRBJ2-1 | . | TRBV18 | CASSPYVEPEQFF | TGTGCCAGCTCACCCTATGTCGAGCCAGAGCAGTTCTTC
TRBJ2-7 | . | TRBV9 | CASSVDGTYYEQYF | TGTGCCAGCAGCGTAGACGGTACGTACTACGAGCAGTACTTC
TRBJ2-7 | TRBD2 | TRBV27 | CASSLSRTSGYEQYF | TGTGCCAGCAGTTTATCGAGGACTAGCGGGTACGAGCAGTACTTC
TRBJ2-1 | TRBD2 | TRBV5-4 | CASSFPSGRVNEQFF | TGTGCCAGCAGCTTCCCTAGCGGGAGGGTCAATGAGCAGTTCTTC
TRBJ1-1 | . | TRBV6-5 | CASSYSSGVRTEAFF | TGTGCCAGCAGTTACTCATCAGGGGTGAGGACTGAAGCTTTCTTT
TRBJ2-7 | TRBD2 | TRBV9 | CASSSGRTSVGEQYF | TGTGCCAGCAGCTCCGGTCGGACTAGCGTTGGCGAGCAGTACTTC
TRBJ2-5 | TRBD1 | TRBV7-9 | CASSYTGTGLQETQYF | TGTGCCAGCAGCTACACCGGGACAGGACTTCAAGAGACCCAGTACTTC
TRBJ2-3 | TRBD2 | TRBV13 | CASSISRDYRTDTQYF | TGTGCCAGCAGCATCAGTCGGGACTACCGCACAGATACGCAGTATTTT
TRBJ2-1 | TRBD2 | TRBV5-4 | CASSLAGGGYNEQFF | TGTGCCAGCAGCTTGGCGGGGGGAGGGTACAATGAGCAGTTCTTC
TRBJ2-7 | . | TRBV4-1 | CASSPQVGFYEQYF | TGCGCCAGCAGCCCACAAGTCGGGTTCTACGAGCAGTACTTC
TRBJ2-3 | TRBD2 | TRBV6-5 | CAFGREGHDTQYF | TGTGCCTTCGGGCGGGAGGGGCATGATACGCAGTATTTT
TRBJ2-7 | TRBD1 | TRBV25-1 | CARDDDDRVPSYEQYF | TGTGCCAGAGACGATGATGACAGGGTTCCCTCCTACGAGCAGTACTTC
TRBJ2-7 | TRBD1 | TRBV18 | CASSPTGDSYEQYF | TGTGCCAGCTCACCGACAGGGGACTCCTACGAGCAGTACTTC
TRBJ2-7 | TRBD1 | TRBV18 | CASSPRTGSSYEQYF | TGTGCCAGCTCACCCAGGACAGGGAGCTCCTACGAGCAGTACTTC
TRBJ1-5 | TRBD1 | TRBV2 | CASSGGDRGYIVSNQPQHF | TGTGCCAGCAGTGGCGGAGACAGGGGATATATTGTCAGCAATCAGCCCCAGCATTTT
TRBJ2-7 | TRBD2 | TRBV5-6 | CASSLGLAGDLYEQYF | TGTGCCAGCAGCTTAGGACTAGCGGGAGACCTCTACGAGCAGTACTTC
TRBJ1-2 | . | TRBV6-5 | CASSYSVRDTYGYTF | TGTGCCAGCAGTTACTCGGTTCGGGACACCTATGGCTACACCTTC
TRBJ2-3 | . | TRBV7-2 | CASSLVRAPDTQYF | TGTGCCAGCAGCTTAGTGAGGGCCCCAGATACGCAGTATTTT
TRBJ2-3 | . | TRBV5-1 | CASTGTLGDTQYF | TGCGCCAGCACCGGGACTCTTGGCGATACGCAGTATTTT
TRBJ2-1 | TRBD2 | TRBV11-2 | CASRPLAGGPLVYEQFF | TGTGCCAGCAGGCCTCTAGCGGGAGGTCCCCTCGTCTATGAGCAGTTCTTC